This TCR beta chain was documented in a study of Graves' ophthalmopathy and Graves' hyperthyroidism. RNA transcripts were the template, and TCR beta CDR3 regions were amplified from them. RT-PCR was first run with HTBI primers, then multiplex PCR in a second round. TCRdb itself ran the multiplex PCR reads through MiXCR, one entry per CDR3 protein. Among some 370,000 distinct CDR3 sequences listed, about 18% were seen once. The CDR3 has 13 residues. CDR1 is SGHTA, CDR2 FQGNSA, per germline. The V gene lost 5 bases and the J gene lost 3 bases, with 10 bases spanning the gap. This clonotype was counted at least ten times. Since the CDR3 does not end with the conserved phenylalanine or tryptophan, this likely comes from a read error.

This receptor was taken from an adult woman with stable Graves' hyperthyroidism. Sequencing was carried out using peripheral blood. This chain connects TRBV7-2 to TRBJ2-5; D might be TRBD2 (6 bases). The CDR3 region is CASSQTRKETQYL. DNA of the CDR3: TGTGCCAGCAGCCAGACTAGGAAAGAGACCCAGTACCTC.